The clone carrying this TCR beta chain was seen a handful of times. The antigen is not known. This sample was taken from a study of cytomegalovirus exposure and HLA in healthy donors. In the study overall: Sequencing of 150 million to 200 million T cells in an earlier analysis found 95 million to 120 million unique TCR beta sequences.

The germline V gene has CDR1 SGHDT and CDR2 YYEEEE. This CDR3 has 14 amino acids. J lost 7 bases, V lost 4 bases, and 5 bases had no gene match. Notes on the study in general: TCR beta V- and J-gene trimming was later associated with a missense DCLRE1C variant.

PCR amplification relied on 60 Vbeta primers (plus 13 Jbeta primers). The protocol was immunoSEQ multiplex PCR, while the TCRdb copy is restricted to in-frame clones and leaves out a portion. The sample contains under 130,000 clones, 60% to 85% of which appear only once. The chain uses TRBV5-6 and TRBJ2-3; 11 nucleotides match TRBD2. What was sequenced was PBMCs. This receptor was identified in a man aged 40-50 years in good health and CMV-seronegative. CDR3: CASSVGLAGYTQYF. The CDR3 DNA follows: TGTGCCAGCAGCGTAGGACTAGCGGGTTATACGCAGTATTTT. The whole variable domain, remainder taken from reference TRBV5-6 and TRBJ2-3, is DAGVTQSPTHLIKTRGQQVTLRCSPKSGHDTVSWYQQALGQGPQFIFQYYEEEERQRGNFPDRFSGHQFPNYSSELNVNALLLGDSALYLCASSVGLAGYTQYFGPGTRLTVL.